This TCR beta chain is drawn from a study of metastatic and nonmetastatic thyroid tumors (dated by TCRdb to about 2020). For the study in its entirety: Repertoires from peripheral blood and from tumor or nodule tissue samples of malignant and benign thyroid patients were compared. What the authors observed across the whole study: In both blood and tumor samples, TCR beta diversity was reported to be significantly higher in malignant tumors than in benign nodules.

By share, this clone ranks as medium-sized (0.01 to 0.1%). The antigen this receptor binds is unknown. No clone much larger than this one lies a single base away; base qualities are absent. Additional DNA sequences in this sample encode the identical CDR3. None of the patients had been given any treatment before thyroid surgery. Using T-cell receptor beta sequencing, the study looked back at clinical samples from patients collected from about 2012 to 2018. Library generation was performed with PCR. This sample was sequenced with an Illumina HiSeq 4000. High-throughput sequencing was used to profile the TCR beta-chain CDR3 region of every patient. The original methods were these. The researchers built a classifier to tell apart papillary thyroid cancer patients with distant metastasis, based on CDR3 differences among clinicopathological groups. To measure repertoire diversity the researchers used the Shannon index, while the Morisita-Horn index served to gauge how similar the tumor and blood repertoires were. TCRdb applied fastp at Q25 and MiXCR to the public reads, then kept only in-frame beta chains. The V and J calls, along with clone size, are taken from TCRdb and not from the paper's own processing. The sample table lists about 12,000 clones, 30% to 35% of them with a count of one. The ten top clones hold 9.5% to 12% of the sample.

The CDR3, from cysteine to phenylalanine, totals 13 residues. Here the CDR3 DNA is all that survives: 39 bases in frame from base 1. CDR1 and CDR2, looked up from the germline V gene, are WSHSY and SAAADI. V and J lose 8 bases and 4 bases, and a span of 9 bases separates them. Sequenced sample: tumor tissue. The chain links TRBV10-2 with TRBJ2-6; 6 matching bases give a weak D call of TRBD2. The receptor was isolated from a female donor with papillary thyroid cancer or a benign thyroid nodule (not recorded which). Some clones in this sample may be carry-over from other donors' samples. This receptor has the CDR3 CASGAGGANVLTF. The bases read TGCGCCAGCGGGGCGGGAGGGGCCAACGTCCTGACTTTC.